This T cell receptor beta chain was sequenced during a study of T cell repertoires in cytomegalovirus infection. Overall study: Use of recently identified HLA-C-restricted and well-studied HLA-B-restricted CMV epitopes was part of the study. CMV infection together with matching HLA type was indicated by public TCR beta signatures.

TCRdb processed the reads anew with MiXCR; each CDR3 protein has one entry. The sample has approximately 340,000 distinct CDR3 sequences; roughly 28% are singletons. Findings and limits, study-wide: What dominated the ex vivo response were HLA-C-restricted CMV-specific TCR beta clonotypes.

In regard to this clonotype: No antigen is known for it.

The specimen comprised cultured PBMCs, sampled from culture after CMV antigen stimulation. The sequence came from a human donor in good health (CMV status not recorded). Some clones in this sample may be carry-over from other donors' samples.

CDR3 protein: CATSREAGGPSTDTQYF. CDR3 sequence (DNA): TGTGCCACCAGCAGAGAAGCGGGGGGCCCTAGCACAGATACGCAGTATTTT. The chain joins TRBV15 to TRBJ2-3; 9 bases align to TRBD2. Looked up from germline, CDR1 is LNHNV and CDR2 is YYDKDF (reference sequence). Trimming cost V 0 bases and J 0 bases; bases outside gene matches: 4. This CDR3 has 17 residues.